This passage covers 11 T cell receptor beta chains from one sample sequenced in a study of blood T cell repertoires in COVID-19. Some clones are missing from TCRdb's copy, which holds only in-frame ones; the method was immunoSEQ multiplex PCR. This table holds roughly 160,000 clones, about four fifths found once. What was sequenced was PBMCs or T cells enriched from blood (not recorded which). The origin of the receptors is a woman aged 55-70 years who had recovered from COVID-19.

The V and J genes are TRBV30 and TRBJ2-7, with no clear D. CDR1 and CDR2 from the germline V gene are GTSNPN and SVGIG (reference sequence). The V end lost 2 bases, the J end lost 3 bases, and 11 bases lay between the germline ends. This CDR3 has 13 residues. In DNA form, the CDR3 reads TGTGCCTGGAGTCCCGGTCCGCTCTACGAGCAGTACTTC. Translating it yields CAWSPGPLYEQYF.

In this sample, this clone turned up once. This rearrangement joins TRBV5-1 to TRBJ1-4; TRBD1 aligns across 8 bases. The CDR3 loop spans 17 amino acids. Trimming at V came to 2 bases and at J to 7 bases, leaving 13 bases not matched to a gene. Germline V gene lookup returns CDR1 SGHRS and CDR2 YFSETQ. Here the CDR3 DNA reads TGCGCCAGCAGCTTCGTGACAGGGGTTGGTGTGGGTGAAAAACTGTTTTTT. Its translation: CASSFVTGVGVGEKLFF. Supplemented by reference TRBV5-1 and TRBJ1-4, the full variable domain reads KAGVTQTPRYLIKTRGQQVTLSCSPISGHRSVSWYQQTPGQGLQFLFEYFSETQRNKGNFPGRFSGRQFSNSRSEMNVSTLELGDSALYLCASSFVTGVGVGEKLFFGSGTQLSVL.

The CDR3 region has the DNA TGCAGCGTTGAGTCACAGGATAACTATGGCTACACCTTC. This encodes CSVESQDNYGYTF. The rearrangement uses TRBV29-1 and TRBJ1-2; maybe TRBD1 (5 bases). This CDR3 region has 13 residues. Between the trimmed V and J ends, which lost 3 bases and 1 base, there was a span of 9 bases. Germline CDR1 SQVTM, CDR2 ANQGSEA. Full variable domain (rest looked up from reference TRBV29-1 and TRBJ1-2): SAVISQKPSRDICQRGTSLTIQCQVDSQVTMMFWYRQQPGQSLTLIATANQGSEATYESGFVIDKFPISRPNLTFSTLTVSNMSPEDSSIYLCSVESQDNYGYTFGSGTRLTVV.

The rearrangement links TRBV27 to TRBJ1-1; 9 bases match TRBD1. The CDR3 loop spans 15 amino acids. The V and J ends lost 7 bases and 7 bases, in that order; junction bases with no gene match: 13. Germline V gene data show CDR1 as MNHEY and CDR2 as SMNVEV (reference sequence). The CDR3 region is CASTPGTGRKVEAFF. In DNA form, the CDR3 reads TGTGCCAGCACTCCCGGGACAGGGCGGAAGGTTGAAGCTTTCTTT.

The sample holds many counts of this clone. For the CDR3, the DNA is TGTGCCAGCAGCCCCGTGAGAGGGGGCCCGCCTGGGGCCAACGTCCTGACTTTC. It specifies CASSPVRGGPPGANVLTF. This sequence joins TRBV13 and TRBJ2-6; TRBD1 matches 7 bases. Germline V gives CDR1 PRHDT, CDR2 FYEKMQ (reference sequence). This CDR3 is 18 amino acids long. The junction had 12 bases not matched to a gene; V was cut back by 5 bases and J by 2 bases.

The chain has TRBV6-5 and TRBJ1-2; D remains unclear. This CDR3 has 13 residues. Germline V lookup: CDR1 MNHEY, CDR2 SVGAGI. V shed 4 bases and J shed 4 bases, with 10 bases lying between them. CDR3 in DNA: TGTGCCAGCAGTTCTGGAGTACCCTATGGCTACACCTTC. Translated: CASSSGVPYGYTF.

This sequence joins TRBV24-1 and TRBJ2-2; TRBD1 matches 7 bases. Germline CDR1 is KGHDR and CDR2 is SFDVKD. This CDR3 is built from 15 residues. J gave up 7 bases and V 9 bases, and 13 bases lay outside the gene matches. The CDR3 loop reads CATAGIDRVDGELFF. In DNA form, the CDR3 reads TGTGCCACCGCCGGAATAGACAGGGTGGACGGGGAGCTGTTTTTT.

The chain recombines TRBV29-1 with TRBJ1-2; 7 bases fit TRBD1. Germline loops: CDR1 SQVTM, CDR2 ANQGSEA. Trimming at V came to 5 bases and at J to 6 bases, leaving 12 bases not matched to a gene. This CDR3 contains 14 residues. The CDR3 bases are TGCAGCGTTTTGGAGGGGGCCCCAATAGATGGCTACACCTTC. It translates to CSVLEGAPIDGYTF.

In regard to this clone: Other DNA sequences in this specimen translate into the identical CDR3. The rearrangement joins TRBV5-1 to TRBJ2-5; TRBD1 agrees at 9 bases. Per germline, CDR1 SGHRS and CDR2 YFSETQ. With 2 bases clipped from V and 0 bases from J, the junction kept 2 bases outside the gene matches. The CDR3 extends over 15 amino acids. In DNA form, the CDR3 reads TGCGCCAGCAGCTTTGGACAGGGGTACCAAGAGACCCAGTACTTC. Translation: CASSFGQGYQETQYF.

The chain uses TRBV27 and TRBJ2-7, with D maybe TRBD2 (6 bases). CDR3 length equals 13 residues. V dropped 5 bases and J dropped 4 bases, with 12 bases sitting between them. Germline V gives CDR1 MNHEY, CDR2 SMNVEV (reference sequence). The CDR3 sequence is CASSPNREYEQYF. The DNA of the CDR3 is TGTGCCAGCAGTCCCAACCGGGAGTACGAGCAGTACTTC.

The J gene is TRBJ1-1, the V gene TRBV21-1. TRBV21-1 constitutes a pseudogene. The CDR3 is 17 residues long. The CDR3 is CASSKGGSTSMNTEAFF. In DNA form, the CDR3 reads TGTGCCAGCAGCAAAGGAGGCAGTACCAGTATGAACACTGAAGCTTTCTTT.